This entry lists 23 T cell receptor beta chains sequenced from one sample in a study of blood T cell repertoires in COVID-19. Sequencing was performed with immunoSEQ multiplex PCR; in TCRdb, only in-frame clones are kept and a portion is missing. Of some 370,000 clones detected, around four fifths appear once; the ten largest clones hold roughly 5.1%. The source material was PBMCs or T cells enriched from blood (not recorded which). Receptor source: a woman between 50 and 59 years old who had recovered from COVID-19.

V gene TRBV7-6 combines with J gene TRBJ1-5; TRBD1 might be the D (5 bases). In germline, CDR1 is SGHVS, CDR2 FNYEAQ. The CDR3 length is 19 residues. Between the trimmed V and J ends, which lost 1 base and 0 bases, there was a span of 19 bases. The CDR3 loop reads CASSLVSDTENYSNQPQHF. The DNA for the CDR3 is TGTGCCAGCAGCTTAGTCTCGGACACGGAGAATTATAGCAATCAGCCCCAGCATTTT.

This rearrangement joins TRBV5-6 to TRBJ1-1; D perhaps matches TRBD1 (5 bases). The CDR3 length is 13 residues. V was pared by 4 bases and J by 7 bases, with 14 bases between. CDR1 is SGHDT, CDR2 YYEEEE, per germline. The CDR3 here is CASSRGGVGEAFF. CDR3 bases: TGTGCCAGCAGCCGGGGAGGGGTGGGTGAAGCTTTCTTT.

V gene TRBV19 combines with J gene TRBJ1-1; no definite D call. The CDR3 covers 17 residues. The V gene lost 1 base and the J gene lost 0 bases, with 15 bases spanning the gap. Germline V CDR1 and CDR2: LNHDA, SQIVND (reference sequence). As DNA, the CDR3 is TGTGCCAGTAGTATAGCGGGAGGCATGGTCATGAACACTGAAGCTTTCTTT. Translation gives CASSIAGGMVMNTEAFF.

This sequence joins TRBV2 and TRBJ2-1, with D perhaps matching TRBD2 (6 bases). Trimming pared 6 bases from V and 9 bases from J, leaving 15 bases between. The CDR3 has 13 amino acids. Per germline, CDR1 SNHLY and CDR2 FYNNEI. CDR3 coding DNA: TGTGCCAGCAGCGACCGACTAGTGGGTGAGCAGTTCTTC. It yields the protein CASSDRLVGEQFF. The complete variable domain, with remaining parts taken from reference TRBV2 and TRBJ2-1, reads EPEVTQTPSHQVTQMGQEVILRCVPISNHLYFYWYRQILGQKVEFLVSFYNNEISEKSEIFDDQFSVERPDGSNFTLKIRSTKLEDSAMYFCASSDRLVGEQFFGPGTRLTVL.

V is TRBV29-1 and J is TRBJ2-7, with 10 bases aligning to TRBD1. This CDR3 is 14 amino acids long. After removal of 2 bases from V and 5 bases from J, the junction contained 6 bases not matched to a gene. Germline V gene lookup returns CDR1 SQVTM and CDR2 ANQGSEA. CDR3 sequence: CSVEPGQGSHEQYF. The CDR3 region has the DNA TGCAGCGTTGAACCGGGACAGGGGAGCCACGAGCAGTACTTC.

V is TRBV30 and J is TRBJ1-2, with 8 bases aligning to TRBD1. The J segment lost 4 bases and the V segment lost 2 bases, leaving 6 bases of the junction unmatched. The CDR3 runs to 14 residues. Germline assignment: CDR1 GTSNPN and CDR2 SVGIG (reference sequence). The CDR3 reads CAWSSTQGAYGYTF. DNA of the CDR3: TGTGCCTGGAGTAGTACCCAGGGGGCCTATGGCTACACCTTC.

This chain joins TRBV7-2 and TRBJ2-5; 9 nucleotides align to TRBD2. The ends lost 2 bases at V and 5 bases at J; junction bases unmatched: 12. In germline, CDR1 is SGHTA, CDR2 FQGNSA. CDR3 size: 17 residues. For the CDR3, the DNA is TGTGCCAGCAGCTTACTCGCGGGGGGGCCGGGTGTCGAGACCCAGTACTTC. Translation gives CASSLLAGGPGVETQYF. The whole variable domain, filled in from reference TRBV7-2 and TRBJ2-5, reads GAGVSQSPSNKVTEKGKDVELRCDPISGHTALYWYRQSLGQGLEFLIYFQGNSAPDKSGLPSDRFSAERTGGSVSTLTIQRTQQEDSAVYLCASSLLAGGPGVETQYFGPGTRLLVL.

This chain joins TRBV3-1 (or the pseudogene TRBV3-2) and TRBJ2-5; possibly TRBD2 for D (6 bases). CDR3 length equals 13 residues. Trimming left V 7 bases short and J 4 bases short, with 13 bases between. Germline V gene data show CDR1 as LGHDT and CDR2 as YNNKEL (reference sequence). The CDR3 DNA follows: TGTGCCAGCACCTGGATCGGGGGAGAGACCCAGTACTTC. The encoded protein is CASTWIGGETQYF.

This clone was counted at least ten times. This rearrangement joins TRBV7-6 to TRBJ2-7; weak D call: TRBD2 (5 bases). Germline CDR1 and CDR2: SGHVS and FNYEAQ. The CDR3 sequence is 14 residues long. V shed 1 base and J shed 0 bases, with 7 bases lying between them. The CDR3 region has the DNA TGTGCCAGCAGCTTAGGAGGGAACTCCTACGAGCAGTACTTC. Encoded protein: CASSLGGNSYEQYF.

The rearrangement links TRBV7-2 to TRBJ2-3; 10 nucleotides match TRBD2. The V gene end was trimmed by 7 bases and the J gene end by 7 bases; junction bases not matched to a gene: 11. The CDR3 extends over 15 amino acids. Per the germline V gene, CDR1 is SGHTA and CDR2 is FQGNSA. In DNA form, the CDR3 reads TGTGCCAGCAACTCTGAACTAGCGGGGAGAAATACGCAGTATTTT. Translated, it gives CASNSELAGRNTQYF.

The gene calls are TRBV2 and TRBJ2-1; 9 nucleotides align to TRBD2. The CDR3 has 15 amino acids. Per the germline V gene, CDR1 is SNHLY and CDR2 is FYNNEI. V was clipped by 7 bases and J by 9 bases; unmatched bases: 13. CDR3 amino acids: CASNPVRLAGIEQFF. DNA for the CDR3: TGTGCCAGCAACCCCGTCCGGCTAGCGGGGATTGAGCAGTTCTTC. The whole variable domain, filled in from reference TRBV2 and TRBJ2-1, reads EPEVTQTPSHQVTQMGQEVILRCVPISNHLYFYWYRQILGQKVEFLVSFYNNEISEKSEIFDDQFSVERPDGSNFTLKIRSTKLEDSAMYFCASNPVRLAGIEQFFGPGTRLTVL.

This clone was counted between two and nine times. The genes are TRBV2 and TRBJ2-7; 8 nucleotides agree with TRBD1. Losses at the gene ends were 5 bases for V and 7 bases for J; bases not matched to a gene: 7. The CDR3 is 13 amino acids. Germline lookup yields CDR1 SNHLY and CDR2 FYNNEI. In DNA form, the CDR3 reads TGTGCCAGCAGTTCGGACAGGGCCCTAGAGCAGTACTTC. The encoded protein is CASSSDRALEQYF.

This clone has more than one count but fewer than ten. The rearrangement uses TRBV4-1 and TRBJ1-5; D unclear. Germline V lookup: CDR1 MGHRA, CDR2 YSYEKL. Trimming left V 2 bases short and J 2 bases short, with 10 bases between. This CDR3 region has 15 residues. This CDR3 reads CASSQQVLGNQPQHF. CDR3 bases: TGCGCCAGCAGCCAACAGGTTTTAGGCAATCAGCCCCAGCATTTT.

The V call is TRBV20-1, the J call TRBJ2-5, with a weak D call TRBD2 (5 bases). Between the trimmed V and J ends, which lost 3 bases and 1 base, there was a span of 18 bases. From germline, CDR1 is DFQATT and CDR2 SNEGSKA (reference sequence). CDR3 length: 16 amino acids. The CDR3 DNA reads as TGCAGTGCTAGTTTCCCAGGCGCGCGGGTCCAAGAGACCCAGTACTTC. This gives the protein CSASFPGARVQETQYF.

The rearrangement uses TRBV1 and TRBJ2-7; the DNA was not used to check the table's D call, TRBD1. TRBV1 is given as a pseudogene. The CDR3 is made up of 14 amino acids. As DNA, the CDR3 is TGCACCAGCAGCGAGAAAAGACAGGGGTACGAGCAGTACTTC. It translates to CTSSEKRQGYEQYF.

The V gene is TRBV25-1, the J gene TRBJ2-5, with D possibly matching TRBD2 (6 bases). This CDR3 has 16 amino acids. The germline gives CDR1 MGHDK, CDR2 SYGVNS. V was trimmed by 1 base and J by 4 bases, leaving 16 bases between them. In DNA, the CDR3 is TGTGCCAGCAGTGAATTGGGCTCCGGAGGGCGAGAGACCCAGTACTTC. Protein product: CASSELGSGGRETQYF.

The rearrangement links TRBV7-8 to TRBJ1-1, with a possible D match to TRBD1 (6 bases). V lost 6 bases and J lost 3, with 11 bases in between. This CDR3 is built from 13 residues. CDR1 is SGHVS, CDR2 FQNEAQ, per germline. CDR3 amino acids: CASRQGWDTEAFF. CDR3 DNA sequence: TGTGCCAGCAGGCAGGGGTGGGACACTGAAGCTTTCTTT.

CDR3 in amino acids: CASSLQGISGGAANTGELFF. In DNA, the CDR3 is TGTGCCAGCAGCTTACAGGGGATTAGCGGGGGGGCCGCGAACACCGGGGAGCTGTTTTTT. The rearrangement links TRBV13 to TRBJ2-2; 11 bases map to TRBD2. Germline V gives CDR1 PRHDT, CDR2 FYEKMQ (reference sequence). CDR3 size: 20 residues. The V segment lost 2 bases and the J segment 0 bases; nucleotides outside the gene matches: 11.

The chain employs TRBV28 and TRBJ2-7, with 7 positions matching TRBD2. The germline V gene encodes CDR1 MDHEN and CDR2 SYDVKM. V lost 10 bases and J lost 4; bases outside the gene matches: 13. CDR3 length: 14 amino acids. CDR3 DNA sequence: TGTGCCACCAATCCAGGCGGGGGACTATACGAGCAGTACTTC. It yields the protein CATNPGGGLYEQYF.

As to this clone: The identical CDR3 is also encoded by other nucleotide sequences in the sample. V is TRBV5-1 and J is TRBJ2-7, with TRBD1 matching over 12 bases. The germline V gene has CDR1 SGHRS and CDR2 YFSETQ. The trim removed 4 bases at V and 4 bases at J, leaving 3 bases unmatched. The CDR3 contains 14 residues. As DNA, the CDR3 is TGCGCCAGCAGCCCGGGACAGGGGGCTTACGAGCAGTACTTC. Translating it yields CASSPGQGAYEQYF.

The chain uses TRBV19 and TRBJ1-2; TRBD1 aligns across 7 bases. CDR1 and CDR2 from the germline V gene are LNHDA and SQIVND (reference sequence). The CDR3 extends over 15 amino acids. After removal of 10 bases from V and 4 bases from J, the junction contained 15 bases not matched to a gene. CDR3 loop: CATSDRVRNFYGYTF. CDR3 DNA sequence: TGTGCCACCTCCGACAGGGTCAGAAACTTCTATGGCTACACCTTC.

DNA for the CDR3: TGTGCCAGCAGCTTAATCCAGGGACTTAACCAAGAGACCCAGTACTTC. Protein product: CASSLIQGLNQETQYF. The chain carries TRBV5-4 and TRBJ2-5; a weak D match, TRBD2 (6 bases). Germline CDR1 SGHNT, CDR2 YYREEE (reference sequence). Between the trimmed V and J ends, which lost 2 bases and 0 bases, there was a span of 14 bases. The CDR3 is made up of 16 amino acids.

The chain uses TRBV7-9 and TRBJ2-5; D gene unclear. Germline assignment: CDR1 SEHNR and CDR2 FQNEAQ (reference sequence). V lost 0 bases to trimming and J lost 5 bases, with 10 bases between them. The CDR3 loop spans 14 amino acids. The CDR3 protein is CASSLAVTEETQYF. The CDR3 coding sequence is TGTGCCAGCAGCTTAGCTGTGACGGAGGAGACCCAGTACTTC.